The rows below give T cell receptor beta chains drawn from one sample of a study of early T cells in non-severe SARS-CoV-2 infection. TCRdb recomputed calls from the 5' RACE reads with MiXCR, one row per CDR3 protein. The data contain 61,000 or so distinct CDR3 sequences, about 12% of them singletons. The source material was whole blood, sampled at baseline. The receptors derive from an adult who was a healthcare worker with PCR-confirmed SARS-CoV-2 infection or an uninfected control (not recorded which). The donor label of this sample is uncertain. Both conserved end residues are part of each CDR3. Size is omitted from some rows. Given values are once, few, many or a class for expanded clones.

v_call: TRBV6-1; clone_size: .; cdr3_aa: CASRDSYNIEAFF
v_call: TRBV30; clone_size: .; cdr3_aa: CAWRGLSGLQYF
v_call: TRBV2; clone_size: many; cdr3_aa: CASSEVSQNTGELFF
v_call: TRBV18; clone_size: many; cdr3_aa: CASSPSGTGRDGYTF
v_call: TRBV6-1; clone_size: .; cdr3_aa: CPSSGGYRENTQYF
v_call: TRBV12-3/TRBV12-4; clone_size: .; cdr3_aa: CASSPDREDYGYTF
v_call: TRBV11-2; clone_size: few; cdr3_aa: CASSYRTGIDYGYTF
v_call: TRBV12-3/TRBV12-4; clone_size: .; cdr3_aa: CASRRGQADNQPQHF
v_call: TRBV7-2; clone_size: few; cdr3_aa: CASSFTSPEFSGNTIYF
v_call: TRBV11-2; clone_size: few; cdr3_aa: CASSLSVARTDTQYF
v_call: TRBV4-1; clone_size: few; cdr3_aa: CASSQDPGTRTDTQYF
v_call: TRBV29-1; clone_size: medium-sized; cdr3_aa: CSVLGTHNQPQHF
v_call: TRBV3-1; clone_size: few; cdr3_aa: CASSQTGTNEQFF
v_call: TRBV12-3/TRBV12-4; clone_size: many; cdr3_aa: CASSLRGSSDTQYF
v_call: TRBV2; clone_size: .; cdr3_aa: CASSPNVNQPQHF
v_call: TRBV29-1; clone_size: .; cdr3_aa: CSVAGGRQGYTF
v_call: TRBV6-1; clone_size: many; cdr3_aa: CASSVTGGNQPQHF
v_call: TRBV9; clone_size: few; cdr3_aa: CASSTRGGGTHNEQFF
v_call: TRBV19; clone_size: few; cdr3_aa: CASSIKGCGTGELFF
v_call: TRBV2; clone_size: .; cdr3_aa: CASSQDRSSGNTIYF